This entry lists 26 T cell receptor beta chains sequenced from one sample in a study of shared clonotypes between healthy human individuals. Some clones are missing from TCRdb's copy, which holds only in-frame ones; the method was immunoSEQ multiplex PCR. The sample has hundreds of thousands of clones; roughly 80% are singletons. Material: PBMCs. The receptor source for this set is a middle-aged woman in good health. Some clones in this sample may be carry-over from other donors' samples.

This chain uses TRBV18 with TRBJ2-2, with TRBD2 identical over 12 bases. Germline CDR1 is KGHSH and CDR2 is LQKENI. The CDR3 extends over 17 amino acids. Trimming took 2 bases from V and 6 from J; bases not matched to a gene: 7. DNA of the CDR3: TGTGCCAGCTCACCAAGGCGACTAGCGGGAGCTCCCGGGGAGCTGTTTTTT. Translation: CASSPRRLAGAPGELFF. The whole variable domain, remainder taken from reference TRBV18 and TRBJ2-2, is NAGVMQNPRHLVRRRGQEARLRCSPMKGHSHVYWYRQLPEEGLKFMVYLQKENIIDESGMPKERFSAEFPKEGPSILRIQQVVRGDSAAYFCASSPRRLAGAPGELFFGEGSRLTVL.

The chain uses TRBV19 and TRBJ1-1; maybe TRBD1 (6 bases). The length of the CDR3 is 12 residues. Germline assignment: CDR1 LNHDA and CDR2 SQIVND (reference sequence). Trimming took off 7 bases at V and 4 bases at J, with 10 bases between the two ends. CDR3 DNA: TGTGCCAGTAAAGGGGGTCTCACTGAAGCTTTCTTT. It is translated as CASKGGLTEAFF.

The chain has TRBV11-2 and TRBJ2-1; 7 bases match TRBD1. V dropped 5 bases and J dropped 3; count of bases not matched to a gene: 4. This CDR3 contains 14 residues. The germline V gene encodes CDR1 SGHAT and CDR2 FQNNGV. The CDR3 DNA is TGTGCCAGCAGCCCGGGACAGCACTACAATGAGCAGTTCTTC. Its translation is CASSPGQHYNEQFF.

Concerning this clone: This sample includes further DNA sequences coding for the same CDR3. The chain employs TRBV28 and TRBJ1-5, with D hard to call. Germline V gene sequence: CDR1 MDHEN, CDR2 SYDVKM. Trimming cost V 4 bases and J 4 bases, with 14 bases left between them. This CDR3 region has 15 residues. CDR3 sequence (DNA): TGTGCCAGCAGTTCCCCCCCACGGGAGAATCAGCCCCAGCATTTT. It specifies CASSSPPRENQPQHF.

This clone was seen a single time. This chain joins TRBV5-5 and TRBJ2-7; no reliable D call. The CDR3 has 11 amino acids. In germline, CDR1 is SGHKS, CDR2 YYEKEE (reference sequence). Trimming removed 4 bases at V and 2 bases at J, with 4 bases between. CDR3 in amino acids: CASSITYEQYF. Written as DNA, the CDR3 is TGTGCCAGCAGCATTACCTACGAGCAGTACTTC.

The CDR3 nucleotides read TGCGCCAGCAGCCAAGATTGGGGAACCCAGCCCCAGCATTTT. Translating it yields CASSQDWGTQPQHF. This chain connects TRBV4-3 to TRBJ1-5; D is unclear. The V end was cut by 0 bases, the J end by 7 bases, with 10 bases between. The CDR3 spans 14 residues. Looked up from germline, CDR1 is LGHNA and CDR2 is YSLEER.

This rearrangement joins TRBV5-1 to TRBJ2-2, with no clear D. Looked up from germline, CDR1 is SGHRS and CDR2 is YFSETQ. The V and J ends lost 2 bases and 4 bases respectively, with 6 bases between them. The CDR3 is made up of 13 amino acids. The CDR3 sequence: CASSFDSTGELFF. CDR3 in DNA: TGCGCCAGCAGCTTTGACTCCACCGGGGAGCTGTTTTTT.

The chain links TRBV19 to TRBJ2-1; 7 bases fit TRBD1. The germline CDR1 and CDR2 sequences are LNHDA and SQIVND (reference sequence). The CDR3 length is 14 residues. With 8 bases clipped from V and 0 bases from J, the junction kept 4 bases outside the gene matches. The CDR3 is CASRQGSSYNEQFF. CDR3 sequence (DNA): TGTGCCAGTCGACAGGGAAGCTCCTACAATGAGCAGTTCTTC.

V usage is TRBV29-1 and J usage is TRBJ2-2; TRBD2 matches 8 bases. V trimming: 2 bases; J trimming: 1 base; junction bases outside the gene matches: 3. CDR1 is SQVTM and CDR2 is ANQGSEA in the germline V gene. The CDR3 sequence is 15 residues long. CDR3 nucleotide sequence: TGCAGCGTTGAAACTAGCGGAAGGAACACCGGGGAGCTGTTTTTT. This gives the protein CSVETSGRNTGELFF.

The V and J genes are TRBV6-1 and TRBJ1-2; the D gene is possibly TRBD1 (6 bases). The CDR3 is 13 residues long. Trimming cost V 2 bases and J 5 bases, with 9 bases left between them. CDR1 and CDR2 (germline): MNHNS, SASEGT. The CDR3 DNA sequence: TGTGCCAGCAGTGAAACAGGGAAGTATGGCTACACCTTC. Translating it yields CASSETGKYGYTF.

This rearrangement joins TRBV2 to TRBJ2-3; 10 nucleotides agree with TRBD2. V lost 0 bases to trimming and J lost 4 bases; unmatched junction nucleotides: 4. From germline, CDR1 is SNHLY and CDR2 FYNNEI. The CDR3 runs 16 residues. This chain's CDR3 is CASSEAGLAYPDTQYF. The CDR3, as DNA: TGTGCCAGCAGTGAAGCGGGACTAGCGTACCCAGATACGCAGTATTTT.

This rearrangement joins TRBV19 to TRBJ2-3; D unresolved. This CDR3 spans 15 amino acids. Trimming stripped 5 bases from V and 1 base from J, with 13 bases between. Germline V CDR1 and CDR2: LNHDA, SQIVND (reference sequence). The CDR3 DNA sequence: TGTGCCAGTAGTTTTATCCGGTCGGGCACAGATACGCAGTATTTT. The encoded protein is CASSFIRSGTDTQYF.

The chain couples TRBV28 to TRBJ1-5, with TRBD1 as a possible D gene (6 bases). Germline V lookup: CDR1 MDHEN, CDR2 SYDVKM. With 6 bases removed from V and 9 bases from J, the gap between germline ends came to 18 bases. The CDR3 has 14 residues. The CDR3 sequence: CASRTGTIPLPQHF. The DNA of the CDR3 is TGTGCCAGCAGGACCGGGACAATCCCGCTGCCCCAGCATTTT.

The chain joins TRBV7-9 to TRBJ2-2; 12 nucleotides agree with TRBD2. J gave up 1 base and V 11 bases, and 8 bases lay outside the gene matches. The CDR3 runs 16 residues. Germline loops: CDR1 SEHNR, CDR2 FQNEAQ (reference sequence). CDR3 DNA sequence: TGTGCCCCCCTGATACTAGCGGGAGGGAACACCGGGGAGCTGTTTTTT. Its protein is CAPLILAGGNTGELFF.

With respect to this clone: A much more abundant neighbour one base away suggests this may be a read error. The rearrangement links TRBV30 to TRBJ1-1, with TRBD1 as a possible D gene (5 bases). In germline, CDR1 is GTSNPN, CDR2 SVGIG (reference sequence). This CDR3 comprises 14 residues. The V end was cut by 2 bases, the J end by 4 bases, with 14 bases between. The CDR3 sequence is CAWSMGGMSTEAFF. The CDR3 coding sequence is TGTGCCTGGAGTATGGGGGGGATGAGCACTGAAGCTTTCTTT.

The gene calls are TRBV2 and TRBJ1-1; 10 nucleotides align to TRBD1. The CDR3 extends over 14 amino acids. V dropped 5 bases and J dropped 10; count of bases not matched to a gene: 10. Germline V gene sequence: CDR1 SNHLY, CDR2 FYNNEI. CDR3 coding DNA: TGTGCCAGCAGTTCCCGGACAGGGGGAAGTCCAGCTTTCTTT. Translated, it gives CASSSRTGGSPAFF.

In its sample, this clone was seen a few times. Other DNA sequences in this sample translate to the same CDR3. The rearrangement joins TRBV10-3 to TRBJ1-5, with TRBD1 matching 9 bases. There are 14 residues in the CDR3. Germline CDR1 ENHRY, CDR2 SYGVKD. The ends lost 4 bases at V and 6 bases at J; junction bases unmatched: 4. The CDR3: CAISAGTGFQPQHF. The CDR3 DNA follows: TGTGCCATCAGTGCGGGGACAGGGTTTCAGCCCCAGCATTTT.

This clone has a single count. Distinct nucleotide sequences in the sample also encode this CDR3. V and J are TRBV9 and TRBJ2-1; TRBD2 aligns across 7 bases. V trimming: 4 bases; J trimming: 0 bases; junction bases outside the gene matches: 4. This CDR3 is 15 amino acids long. Germline V gene data show CDR1 as SGDLS and CDR2 as YYNGEE. DNA of the CDR3: TGTGCCAGCAGCTCTAGCGGAAGCTCCTACAATGAGCAGTTCTTC. Residues: CASSSSGSSYNEQFF.

In this sample, this clone turned up a few times. V gene TRBV5-1 combines with J gene TRBJ2-1; D may be TRBD1 (7 bases). Germline V gene data show CDR1 as SGHRS and CDR2 as YFSETQ. CDR3 size: 13 residues. Trimming took off 2 bases at V and 9 bases at J, with 12 bases between the two ends. For the CDR3, the DNA is TGCGCCAGCAGCTTTTTGCGGGACAGTGAGCAGTTCTTC. Translation: CASSFLRDSEQFF. The variable domain in full, with the rest retrieved from reference TRBV5-1 and TRBJ2-1, is KAGVTQTPRYLIKTRGQQVTLSCSPISGHRSVSWYQQTPGQGLQFLFEYFSETQRNKGNFPGRFSGRQFSNSRSEMNVSTLELGDSALYLCASSFLRDSEQFFGPGTRLTVL.

This chain uses TRBV6-1 with TRBJ1-1; D not certain. Germline CDR1 MNHNS, CDR2 SASEGT. V was shortened by 1 base and J by 3 bases, with 9 bases between the two germline ends. The CDR3 consists of 14 residues. CDR3: CASSEVVGDTEAFF. In DNA, the CDR3 is TGTGCCAGCAGTGAAGTGGTTGGAGACACTGAAGCTTTCTTT.

This clone appeared a single time. In nucleotides, the CDR3 is TGCAGCGTCTCAGGGATTTCGGGTCAGCCCCAGCATTTT. Residues: CSVSGISGQPQHF. The rearrangement uses TRBV29-1 and TRBJ1-5; D perhaps matches TRBD1 (5 bases). In germline, CDR1 is SQVTM, CDR2 ANQGSEA. The CDR3 has 13 amino acids. Trimming took off 6 bases at V and 6 bases at J, with 15 bases between the two ends.

The V and J genes are TRBV7-9 and TRBJ1-2; D remains unclear. The germline V gene has CDR1 SEHNR and CDR2 FQNEAQ (reference sequence). The CDR3 has 14 amino acids. V lost 2 bases, J lost 2 bases, and 9 bases lay in between. The CDR3 loop is CASSLNAENYGYTF. CDR3 in DNA: TGTGCCAGCAGCTTAAATGCAGAAAACTATGGCTACACCTTC.

The sample holds one count of this clone. The chain uses TRBV25-1 and TRBJ1-1; the D is unclear. The CDR3 is 12 residues long. Germline V CDR1 and CDR2: MGHDK, SYGVNS. V was clipped by 1 base and J by 3 bases, with 3 bases between them. CDR3: CASSEWDTEAFF. The CDR3 DNA reads TGTGCCAGCAGTGAATGGGACACTGAAGCTTTCTTT.

The chain carries TRBV9 and TRBJ2-6, with D hard to call. Germline V gene sequence: CDR1 SGDLS, CDR2 YYNGEE. CDR3 length equals 16 residues. V lost 3 bases and J lost 0, with 10 bases in between. The CDR3 loop reads CASSAEQSSGANVLTF. CDR3 nucleotides: TGTGCCAGCAGCGCGGAGCAGAGCTCTGGGGCCAACGTCCTGACTTTC.

V gene TRBV4-3 combines with J gene TRBJ1-5; D ambiguous. The CDR3 extends over 20 amino acids. V shed 1 base and J shed 0 bases, with 22 bases lying between them. Germline assignment: CDR1 LGHNA and CDR2 YSLEER. The CDR3 DNA reads as TGCGCCAGCAGCCAAGCCTCTGAGACTGGGCCCCCTTATAGCAATCAGCCCCAGCATTTT. Translation: CASSQASETGPPYSNQPQHF.

The chain links TRBV7-6 to TRBJ2-2, with D possibly TRBD2 on 5 matching bases. Trimming stripped 1 base from V and 5 bases from J, with 11 bases between. Germline loops: CDR1 SGHVS, CDR2 FNYEAQ. The CDR3 is 15 residues long. The CDR3: CASSLDGVWTGELFF. The CDR3 DNA sequence: TGTGCCAGCAGCTTAGACGGGGTATGGACCGGGGAGCTGTTTTTT.